This TCR beta chain is drawn from a study of response to subunit inactivated influenza vaccine (dated by TCRdb to the late 2010s). Notes on the research overall: The study used deep quantitative T cell receptor repertoire profiling to track responses to a trivalent subunit inactivated influenza vaccine. The investigation overall reported the following: It was suggested by the authors that each seasonal influenza vaccination may recruit only a limited number of new T cells.

V is pared back by 6 bases and J by 0 bases, with 10 bases lying between the germline termini. CDR1 and CDR2 are read off the germline V gene as SGHDT and YYEEEE. From the cysteine through the phenylalanine, the CDR3 covers 15 amino acids. Only the CDR3 portion is preserved as DNA: 45 bases, with reading frame beginning at the first base. With regard to this clonotype: Its binding antigen is unknown. No per-base quality is available; no much larger clone lies one base away.

To prepare the library, RT-PCR was applied. Sequencing used an Illumina HiSeq 2500. Starting from the raw public reads, TCRdb applied fastp trimming at Q25, assembled clones with MiXCR and retained in-frame beta chains. Rows with a matching CDR3 protein are joined into one entry that keeps the most common DNA and genes. A total of roughly 460,000 distinct CDR3 sequences appear in this sample, about a tenth of them only once. The ten biggest clones cover 10% to 15% of the sample. The time point label on this specimen signifies: more than 35 days after influenza vaccine administration. Sequencing used PBMCs from blood, obtained around seven weeks after vaccination. The rearrangement combines TRBV5-6 with TRBJ1-6; the D gene is perhaps TRBD1, from 5 matching bases. The receptor was isolated from a man between 50 and 59 years old who received an inactivated influenza vaccine. Donor details come from another sample of the same person, matched by shared clones. The base sequence is TGTGCCAGCAAATGGGGGAGCTCCTATAATTCACCCCTCCACTTT. Its protein is CASKWGSSYNSPLHF.